This TCR beta chain was found in a study of cytomegalovirus exposure and HLA in healthy donors. This CDR3 region has 15 residues. CDR1 is SGHTS and CDR2 is YDEGEE in the germline V gene. V lost 0 bases to trimming and J lost 6 bases, with 15 bases between them. The PCR had 60 Vbeta and 13 Jbeta primers. Data came from immunoSEQ multiplex PCR; TCRdb stores just in-frame clones and leaves some out. The sample includes about 120,000 clones, about 15% seen only once; the top ten take roughly 2.7%. Sequencing was performed on PBMCs. The clonotype originates from a female donor in good health and CMV-seropositive. The genes are TRBV5-8 and TRBJ1-1, with D uncertain. Written as DNA, the CDR3 is TGTGCCAGCAGCTTGGAAGTCCGCGTTCGGGCTGAAGCTTTCTTT. Protein sequence: CASSLEVRVRAEAFF.